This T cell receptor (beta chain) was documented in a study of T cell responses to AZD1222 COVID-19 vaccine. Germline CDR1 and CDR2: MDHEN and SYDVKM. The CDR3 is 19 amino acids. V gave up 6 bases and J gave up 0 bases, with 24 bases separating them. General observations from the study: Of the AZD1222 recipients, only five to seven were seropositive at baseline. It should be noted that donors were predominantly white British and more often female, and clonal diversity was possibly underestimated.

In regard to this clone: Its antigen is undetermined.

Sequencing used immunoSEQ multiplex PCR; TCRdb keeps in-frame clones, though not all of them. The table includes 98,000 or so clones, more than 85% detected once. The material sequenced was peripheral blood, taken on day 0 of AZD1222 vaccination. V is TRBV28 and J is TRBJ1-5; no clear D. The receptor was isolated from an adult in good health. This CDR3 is CASSPNPQTDVLSNQPQHF. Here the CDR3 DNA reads TGTGCCAGCAGCCCTAACCCCCAAACAGATGTACTTAGCAATCAGCCCCAGCATTTT.